This is a list of T cell receptor beta chains from one sample in a study of control samples from healthy donors and cancer patients. Clones were read by immunoSEQ multiplex PCR, and TCRdb kept only the in-frame ones, dropping some. The table lists 200,000 or so clones, 90% to 95% of them singletons. Specimen: blood. All receptors come from a man aged 25 to 40 in good health. Each CDR3 is given with its conserved first and last residue. The D gene is left open where the match is weak. Clone size is stated in some rows and not others, as once, few, many or a class when expanded.

V gene: TRBV10-3
clone size: -
D gene: -
J gene: TRBJ1-1
CDR3 DNA: TGTGCCATCAGTGAGTCGTCAGGGAAGGGGGACACTGAAGCTTTCTTT
CDR3 protein: CAISESSGKGDTEAFF

V gene: TRBV25-1
clone size: few
D gene: -
J gene: TRBJ2-7
CDR3 DNA: TGTGCCAGCAGTCAGGGGACCTACGAGCAGTACTTC
CDR3 protein: CASSQGTYEQYF

V gene: TRBV12-3/TRBV12-4
clone size: -
D gene: -
J gene: TRBJ1-1
CDR3 DNA: TGTGCCAGCAGCCCTCTTGGCCTTGAAGCTTTCTTT
CDR3 protein: CASSPLGLEAFF

V gene: TRBV7-8
clone size: -
D gene: -
J gene: TRBJ1-1
CDR3 DNA: TGTGCCAGCAGCTTAGGGCCGGGAAACACTGAAGCTTTCTTT
CDR3 protein: CASSLGPGNTEAFF

V gene: TRBV7-9
clone size: few
D gene: -
J gene: TRBJ1-5
CDR3 DNA: TGTGCCAGCAGCTTAGATGCCTCCCTCCAGCCCCAGCATTTT
CDR3 protein: CASSLDASLQPQHF

V gene: TRBV9
clone size: -
D gene: -
J gene: TRBJ1-4
CDR3 DNA: TGTGCCAGCAGCTACTCCGGGAGGTTTAATGAAAAACTGTTTTTT
CDR3 protein: CASSYSGRFNEKLFF

V gene: TRBV25-1
clone size: -
D gene: -
J gene: TRBJ2-6
CDR3 DNA: TGTGCCAGCAGTGGTCAAGGGGGTGTCCGGGCCAACGTCCTGACTTTC
CDR3 protein: CASSGQGGVRANVLTF

V gene: TRBV6-6
clone size: -
D gene: -
J gene: TRBJ1-4
CDR3 DNA: TGTGCCAGCAGTAGATCCCGGGACCCAAGGGGAGGAAATGAAAAACTGTTTTTT
CDR3 protein: CASSRSRDPRGGNEKLFF

V gene: TRBV7-8
clone size: -
D gene: -
J gene: TRBJ2-2
CDR3 DNA: TGTGCCAGCAGCTTCAACTCCAGGCCGAACACCGGGGAGCTGTTTTTT
CDR3 protein: CASSFNSRPNTGELFF

V gene: TRBV19
clone size: -
D gene: TRBD1
J gene: TRBJ2-2
CDR3 DNA: TGTGCCAGTAGTGTCAGGGGGCGCGACACCGGGGAGCTGTTTTTT
CDR3 protein: CASSVRGRDTGELFF

V gene: TRBV5-4
clone size: -
D gene: -
J gene: TRBJ2-7
CDR3 DNA: TGTGCCAGCAGCTTGGCCGGCGGTCTCCTCGGCGAGCAGTACTTC
CDR3 protein: CASSLAGGLLGEQYF

V gene: TRBV6-1
clone size: -
D gene: -
J gene: TRBJ1-2
CDR3 DNA: TGTGCCAGCAGTGAAGCGGACTTAACCCTTTATGGCTACACCTTC
CDR3 protein: CASSEADLTLYGYTF

V gene: TRBV10-2
clone size: -
D gene: TRBD2
J gene: TRBJ2-1
CDR3 DNA: TGCGCCAGCACGCCATCGGGGGGGCCGAGTGAGCAGTTCTTC
CDR3 protein: CASTPSGGPSEQFF

V gene: TRBV19
clone size: -
D gene: TRBD2
J gene: TRBJ2-3
CDR3 DNA: TGTGCCAGTAGTCTAGCGGGGAGGAGGACAGATACGCAGTATTTT
CDR3 protein: CASSLAGRRTDTQYF

V gene: TRBV15
clone size: -
D gene: -
J gene: TRBJ1-5
CDR3 DNA: TGTGCCACCAGCAGTGGATCGACCCAGCATTTT
CDR3 protein: CATSSGSTQHF

V gene: TRBV28
clone size: -
D gene: -
J gene: TRBJ2-3
CDR3 DNA: TGTGCCAGCAGTTTTGGCACGATTCAGTATTTT
CDR3 protein: CASSFGTIQYF

V gene: TRBV15
clone size: -
D gene: -
J gene: TRBJ1-2
CDR3 DNA: TGTGCCACCAGCAGGGACCGGGCCGCGAAAGGCTACACCTTC
CDR3 protein: CATSRDRAAKGYTF

V gene: TRBV4-1
clone size: -
D gene: TRBD1
J gene: TRBJ1-6
CDR3 DNA: TGCGCCAGCAGCCAAGACCCGACAGGGGGACCCAATTCACCCCTCCACTTT
CDR3 protein: CASSQDPTGGPNSPLHF

V gene: TRBV3-1/TRBV3-2
clone size: -
D gene: -
J gene: TRBJ2-1
CDR3 DNA: TGTGCCAGCAGCCGGGTAGTAGTCAACAATGAGCAGTTCTTC
CDR3 protein: CASSRVVVNNEQFF

V gene: TRBV5-1
clone size: -
D gene: TRBD2
J gene: TRBJ2-3
CDR3 DNA: TGCGCCAGCAGCTACGGTAGAAGCGGGGGTTACCTCACAGATACGCAGTATTTT
CDR3 protein: CASSYGRSGGYLTDTQYF